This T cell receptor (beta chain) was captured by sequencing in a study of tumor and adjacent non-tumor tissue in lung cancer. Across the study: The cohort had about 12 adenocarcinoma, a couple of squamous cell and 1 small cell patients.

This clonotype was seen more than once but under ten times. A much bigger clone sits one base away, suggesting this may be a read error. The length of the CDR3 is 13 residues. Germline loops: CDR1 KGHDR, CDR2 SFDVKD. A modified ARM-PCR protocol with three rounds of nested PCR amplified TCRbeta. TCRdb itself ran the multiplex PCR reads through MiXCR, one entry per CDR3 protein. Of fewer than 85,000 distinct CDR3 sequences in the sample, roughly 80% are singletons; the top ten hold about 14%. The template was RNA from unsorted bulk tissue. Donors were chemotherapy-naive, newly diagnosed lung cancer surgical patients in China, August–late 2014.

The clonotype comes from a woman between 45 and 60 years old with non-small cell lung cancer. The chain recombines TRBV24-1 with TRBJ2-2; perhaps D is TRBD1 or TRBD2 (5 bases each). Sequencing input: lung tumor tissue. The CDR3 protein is CATIAGNTGKLFF. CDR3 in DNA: TGTGCCACCATAGCAGGGAACACCGGGAAGCTGTTTTTT.